The sequence of this T cell receptor beta chain was determined in a study of CD8 T cells in ankylosing spondylitis. Findings and limits, study-wide: Earlier literature documents some of the motif variants in reactive arthritis synovial fluid and blood.

Each CDR3 protein is one row after TCRdb ran MiXCR on the 5' RACE reads. The top ten clones hold 2.5% to 3% of a sample with under 150,000 distinct CDR3 sequences, about 13% of them seen once. A word on this clonotype: What it binds is unknown.

The CDR3 extends over 15 amino acids. V dropped 0 bases and J dropped 5 bases, with 15 bases sitting between them. Per germline, CDR1 SGHNT and CDR2 YYREEE (reference sequence). The chain recombines TRBV5-4 with TRBJ2-7; D is possibly TRBD1 or TRBD2 (5 bases each). Sequences were obtained from blood, either unsorted or a sorted T cell fraction (not recorded which). This sequence was found in a female donor with ankylosing spondylitis or in good health (not recorded which). CDR3 coding DNA: TGTGCCAGCAGCTTGGTTGCAGGGAGATTCAACGAGCAGTACTTC. Its protein is CASSLVAGRFNEQYF.